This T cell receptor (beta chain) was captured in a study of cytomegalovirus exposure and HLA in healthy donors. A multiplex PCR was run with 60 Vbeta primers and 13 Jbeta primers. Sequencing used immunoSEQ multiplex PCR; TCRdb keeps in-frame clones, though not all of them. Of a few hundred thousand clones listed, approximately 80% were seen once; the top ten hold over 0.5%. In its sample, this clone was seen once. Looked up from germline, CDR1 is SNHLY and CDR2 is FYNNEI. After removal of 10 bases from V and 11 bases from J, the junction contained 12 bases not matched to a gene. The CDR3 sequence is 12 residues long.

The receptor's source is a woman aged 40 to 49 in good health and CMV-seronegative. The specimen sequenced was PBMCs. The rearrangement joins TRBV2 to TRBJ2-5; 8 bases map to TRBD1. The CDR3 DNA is TGTGCCACTCAGGGGGCCAATCGGGAGCAGTACTTC. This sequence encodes CATQGANREQYF. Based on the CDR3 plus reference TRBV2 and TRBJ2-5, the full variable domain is EPEVTQTPSHQVTQMGQEVILRCVPISNHLYFYWYRQILGQKVEFLVSFYNNEISEKSEIFDDQFSVERPDGSNFTLKIRSTKLEDSAMYFCATQGANREQYFGPGTRLLVL.